This TCR beta chain originates from a study of blood T cell repertoires in COVID-19. At the level of the study: Samples of COVID-19 (acute and convalescent) were obtained from the United States, Italy and Spain. PBMCs, B-cell-depleted T cells, or T cells were the source of the cDNA or gDNA that made up the material.

Measured with immunoSEQ multiplex PCR; TCRdb has only the in-frame clones, and not every one. The table records approximately 170,000 clones, roughly four fifths of them present only once. Germline V gene sequence: CDR1 SGHTA, CDR2 FQGNSA. The CDR3 sequence is 15 residues long. The V segment lost 7 bases and the J segment 6 bases; nucleotides outside the gene matches: 15. The receptor's source is a man between 65 and 85 years old who had recovered from COVID-19. Material: peripheral blood. V gene TRBV7-2 combines with J gene TRBJ2-7; the match to TRBD2 covers 7 bases. CDR3 sequence: CASKNGRGGYSEQYF. DNA for the CDR3: TGTGCCAGCAAAAACGGGCGGGGAGGGTACAGCGAGCAGTACTTC.